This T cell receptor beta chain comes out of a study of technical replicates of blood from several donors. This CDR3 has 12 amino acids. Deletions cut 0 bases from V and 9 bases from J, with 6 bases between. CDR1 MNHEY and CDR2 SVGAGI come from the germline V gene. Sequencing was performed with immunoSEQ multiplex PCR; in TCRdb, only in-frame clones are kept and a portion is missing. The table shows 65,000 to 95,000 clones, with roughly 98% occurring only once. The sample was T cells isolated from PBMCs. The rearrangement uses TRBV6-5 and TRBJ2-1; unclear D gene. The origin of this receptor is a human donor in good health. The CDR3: CASSYSTGEQFF. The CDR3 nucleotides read TGTGCCAGCAGTTACTCGACGGGTGAGCAGTTCTTC.